The 22 T cell receptor beta chains given below trace back to one sample, sequenced in a study of cytomegalovirus exposure and HLA in healthy donors. Libraries were prepared by immunoSEQ multiplex PCR; TCRdb keeps only in-frame clonotypes and omits some of them. This table has fewer than 150,000 clones, more than 70% appearing once. The sequenced material came from PBMCs. The receptors originated from a man aged 25 to 40 in good health and CMV-seronegative.

This sequence joins TRBV6-1 and TRBJ1-2, with D possibly being TRBD1 (6 bases). Germline V lookup: CDR1 MNHNS, CDR2 SASEGT. The CDR3 is made up of 13 amino acids. V was trimmed by 4 bases and J by 6 bases, leaving 12 bases between them. In DNA, the CDR3 is TGTGCCAGCAGTGTACAGGGTACGGATGGCTACACCTTC. It translates to CASSVQGTDGYTF.

The V gene is TRBV30, the J gene TRBJ1-2, with D uncertain. Germline CDR1 reads GTSNPN; CDR2 reads SVGIG (reference sequence). The V end was cut by 3 bases, the J end by 5 bases, with 19 bases between. This CDR3 spans 15 amino acids. The CDR3 sequence is CAWRPGNPGGYGYTF. The DNA for the CDR3 is TGTGCCTGGAGACCGGGAAACCCTGGCGGGTATGGCTACACCTTC. The complete variable domain, with remaining parts taken from reference TRBV30 and TRBJ1-2, reads SQTIHQWPATLVQPVGSPLSLECTVEGTSNPNLYWYRQAAGRGLQLLFYSVGIGQISSEVPQNLSASRPQDRQFILSSKKLLLSDSGFYLCAWRPGNPGGYGYTFGSGTRLTVV.

This sequence joins TRBV2 and TRBJ2-5; weak D call: TRBD1 (6 bases). V lost 2 bases, J lost 5 bases, and 9 bases lay in between. This CDR3 spans 13 amino acids. Germline assignment: CDR1 SNHLY and CDR2 FYNNEI. The DNA for the CDR3 is TGTGCCAGCAGTGAAACAGGGCTGGAGACCCAGTACTTC. It specifies CASSETGLETQYF.

The chain has TRBV5-6 and TRBJ1-2; tentative D call: TRBD1 (5 bases). The CDR3 spans 14 residues. With 0 bases removed from V and 4 bases from J, the gap between germline ends came to 10 bases. Looked up from germline, CDR1 is SGHDT and CDR2 is YYEEEE. The CDR3 DNA reads TGTGCCAGCAGCTTGGTTGACAGAGGCTATGGCTACACCTTC. This translates into CASSLVDRGYGYTF.

V is TRBV9 and J is TRBJ1-5; the match to TRBD1 covers 8 bases. This CDR3 contains 15 residues. Trimming cost V 3 bases and J 7 bases; bases outside gene matches: 9. Germline-derived CDR1 and CDR2 are SGDLS and YYNGEE. The CDR3 protein is CASSAGDRMGQPQHF. In nucleotides, the CDR3 is TGTGCCAGCAGCGCAGGGGACAGGATGGGCCAGCCCCAGCATTTT.

Details on this clone: The identical CDR3 is also encoded by other nucleotide sequences in the sample. The chain carries TRBV5-1 and TRBJ2-1, with TRBD2 matching 14 bases. The CDR3 covers 16 residues. J lost 4 bases, V lost 4 bases, and 4 bases had no gene match. Germline V gives CDR1 SGHRS, CDR2 YFSETQ. The CDR3 sequence: CASSLGLAGGYNEQFF. The CDR3 nucleotides read TGCGCCAGCAGCCTCGGACTAGCGGGAGGATACAATGAGCAGTTCTTC.

The CDR3 region has the DNA TGTGCCAGCAGCCAGGACTTAGGGCTGGGGGCTTTCTTT. Encoded protein: CASSQDLGLGAFF. The chain couples TRBV14 to TRBJ1-1; D is unclear. Germline values: CDR1 SGHDN, CDR2 FVKESK. The germline V and J ends were trimmed by 3 bases and 11 bases, with 16 bases remaining between them. This CDR3 comprises 13 residues.

V gene TRBV6-6 combines with J gene TRBJ2-2, with TRBD1 as a possible D gene (6 bases). The CDR3 is made up of 15 amino acids. V was pared by 1 base and J by 4 bases, with 10 bases between. Germline CDR1 reads MNHNY; CDR2 reads SVGAGI (reference sequence). CDR3 amino acids: CASSYWQGSTGELFF. The CDR3 DNA is TGTGCCAGCAGTTACTGGCAGGGGAGCACCGGGGAGCTGTTTTTT.

The V and J genes are TRBV7-9 and TRBJ2-1, with D maybe TRBD2 (6 bases). Germline CDR1 SEHNR, CDR2 FQNEAQ (reference sequence). V gave up 5 bases and J gave up 3 bases, with 8 bases separating them. The CDR3 length is 13 residues. The CDR3: CASSRRDYNEQFF. The CDR3 nucleotides read TGTGCCAGCAGCCGGCGGGACTACAATGAGCAGTTCTTC.

The chain couples TRBV6-4 to TRBJ1-1; D is undetermined. Germline V CDR1 and CDR2: MRHNA, SNTAGT. The CDR3 is 12 amino acids. V shed 8 bases and J shed 8 bases, with 15 bases lying between them. CDR3 loop: CASLSMAGEAFF. The CDR3 bases are TGTGCCAGCCTTAGTATGGCGGGGGAAGCTTTCTTT.

The chain carries TRBV18 and TRBJ2-5, with TRBD1 matching over 7 bases. CDR1 and CDR2 (germline): KGHSH, LQKENI. CDR3 length: 15 residues. Trimming took 4 bases from V and 7 from J; bases not matched to a gene: 12. The CDR3 nucleotides read TGTGCCAGCTCACAGGGACAGTCAGGTCGTGGGACCCAGTACTTC. Its translation: CASSQGQSGRGTQYF.

The chain uses TRBV27 and TRBJ1-1, with D maybe TRBD1 (6 bases). The length of the CDR3 is 13 residues. Trimming left V 4 bases short and J 4 bases short, with 10 bases between. Germline V CDR1 and CDR2: MNHEY, SMNVEV (reference sequence). The CDR3 reads CASSYRDPTEAFF. The CDR3 DNA is TGTGCCAGCAGTTACAGGGATCCCACTGAAGCTTTCTTT.

V usage is TRBV4-1 and J usage is TRBJ1-5; 10 bases match TRBD1. Germline CDR1 MGHRA, CDR2 YSYEKL. The CDR3 is 17 amino acids. J gave up 5 bases and V 6 bases, and 13 bases lay outside the gene matches. CDR3 region: CASRTRDRGFYDQPQHF. The CDR3 DNA reads as TGCGCCAGCAGAACCCGGGACAGGGGTTTTTATGATCAGCCCCAGCATTTT.

The V and J genes are TRBV19 and TRBJ2-1; maybe TRBD2 (6 bases). V was pared by 6 bases and J by 5 bases, with 23 bases between. The CDR3 runs to 17 residues. Germline CDR1 and CDR2: LNHDA and SQIVND (reference sequence). In DNA form, the CDR3 reads TGTGCCAGTAGGTCACTAGCTCGTTTAGGGCCCAACAATGAGCAGTTCTTC. The encoded protein is CASRSLARLGPNNEQFF.

The chain uses TRBV6-5 and TRBJ1-3, with D hard to call. This CDR3 contains 15 residues. Germline V gene data show CDR1 as MNHEY and CDR2 as SVGAGI. Trimming removed 10 bases at V and 0 bases at J, with 16 bases between. The CDR3 here is CATTGRSRSGNTIYF. CDR3 nucleotide sequence: TGTGCCACCACGGGGAGGTCCCGCTCTGGAAACACCATATATTTT.

This clone was observed a single time. J is TRBJ2-2 and V is TRBV5-6; D is perhaps TRBD1 (5 bases). Germline values: CDR1 SGHDT, CDR2 YYEEEE. Trimming took 5 bases from V and 0 from J, leaving 8 bases between them. This CDR3 spans 14 amino acids. CDR3 region: CASRDKPNTGELFF. The CDR3 nucleotides are TGTGCCAGCAGGGACAAACCGAACACCGGGGAGCTGTTTTTT.

The chain is built from TRBV11-2 and TRBJ1-4; D remains unclear. V lost 4 bases, J lost 9 bases, and 15 bases lay in between. CDR1 is SGHAT, CDR2 FQNNGV, per germline. The CDR3 totals 14 residues. CDR3 DNA sequence: TGTGCCAGCAGCTCAACAGTATCGTCCCAAAAACTGTTTTTT. Translated: CASSSTVSSQKLFF.

V and J are TRBV12-5 and TRBJ2-7; 8 bases line up with TRBD2. V trimming: 9 bases; J trimming: 1 base; junction bases outside the gene matches: 2. The CDR3 has 12 residues. Germline V gene lookup returns CDR1 LGHNT and CDR2 FRNRAP. This CDR3 reads CASGGESYEQYF. The CDR3 bases are TGTGCTAGCGGGGGGGAGTCCTACGAGCAGTACTTC.

V is TRBV7-3 and J is TRBJ2-3, with D unresolved. This CDR3 comprises 14 residues. The V end was cut by 5 bases, the J end by 0 bases, with 9 bases between. Germline CDR1 is SGHTA and CDR2 is FQGTGA. CDR3 bases: TGTGCCAGCAGCACGGGTCCAAGCACAGATACGCAGTATTTT. It is translated as CASSTGPSTDTQYF.

The chain uses TRBV5-5 and TRBJ2-2, with D unclear. Looked up from germline, CDR1 is SGHKS and CDR2 is YYEKEE (reference sequence). This CDR3 comprises 13 residues. The ends were cut back, 4 bases at V and 1 base at J, with 5 bases in the middle. The chain's CDR3 is CASSPQNTGELFF. CDR3 in DNA: TGTGCCAGCAGCCCCCAGAACACCGGGGAGCTGTTTTTT.

The V and J genes are TRBV6-5 and TRBJ2-7; TRBD2 aligns across 12 bases. The germline gives CDR1 MNHEY, CDR2 SVGAGI. The CDR3 has 15 amino acids. The trim removed 2 bases at V and 7 bases at J, leaving 6 bases unmatched. The CDR3 DNA reads as TGTGCCAGCAGTTACCGGACTAGCGGGGACGCAGAGCAGTACTTC. This codes for CASSYRTSGDAEQYF.

This clone came up once. The chain couples TRBV10-3 to TRBJ2-3, with TRBD1 identical over 7 bases. Per germline, CDR1 ENHRY and CDR2 SYGVKD. The V segment lost 4 bases and the J segment 3 bases; nucleotides outside the gene matches: 4. There are 14 residues in the CDR3. The CDR3: CAISGAGGTDTQYF. In nucleotides, the CDR3 is TGTGCCATCAGTGGGGCAGGGGGTACAGATACGCAGTATTTT.